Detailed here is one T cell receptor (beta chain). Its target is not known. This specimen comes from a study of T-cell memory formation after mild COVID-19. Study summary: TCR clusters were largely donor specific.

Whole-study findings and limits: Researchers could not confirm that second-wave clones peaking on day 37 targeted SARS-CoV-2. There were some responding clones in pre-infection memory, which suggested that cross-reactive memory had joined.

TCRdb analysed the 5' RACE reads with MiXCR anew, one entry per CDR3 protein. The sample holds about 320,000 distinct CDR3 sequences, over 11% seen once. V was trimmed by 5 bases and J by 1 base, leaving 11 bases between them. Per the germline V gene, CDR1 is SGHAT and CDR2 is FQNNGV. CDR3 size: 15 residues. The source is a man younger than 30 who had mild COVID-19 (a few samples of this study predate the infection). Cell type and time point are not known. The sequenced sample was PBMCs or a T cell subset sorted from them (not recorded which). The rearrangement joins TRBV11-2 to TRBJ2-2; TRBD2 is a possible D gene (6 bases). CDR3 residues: CASSQAGRNTGELFF. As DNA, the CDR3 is TGTGCCAGCAGCCAGGCGGGGCGGAACACCGGGGAGCTGTTTTTT.